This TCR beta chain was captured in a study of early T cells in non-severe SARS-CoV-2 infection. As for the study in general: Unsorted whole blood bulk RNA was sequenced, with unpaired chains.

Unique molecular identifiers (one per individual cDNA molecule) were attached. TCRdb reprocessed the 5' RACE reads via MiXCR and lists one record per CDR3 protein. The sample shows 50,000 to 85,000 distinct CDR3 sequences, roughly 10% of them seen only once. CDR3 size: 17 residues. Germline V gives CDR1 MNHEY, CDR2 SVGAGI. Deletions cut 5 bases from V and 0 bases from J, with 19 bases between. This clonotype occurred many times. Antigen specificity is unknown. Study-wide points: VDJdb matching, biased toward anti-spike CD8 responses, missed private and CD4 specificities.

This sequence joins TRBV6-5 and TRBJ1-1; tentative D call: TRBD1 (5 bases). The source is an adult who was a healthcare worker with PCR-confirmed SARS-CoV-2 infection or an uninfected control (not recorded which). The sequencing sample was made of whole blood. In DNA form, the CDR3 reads TGTGCCAGCAGTGGGGGTCGGTCCCGAGAAATGAACACTGAAGCTTTCTTT. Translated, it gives CASSGGRSREMNTEAFF.